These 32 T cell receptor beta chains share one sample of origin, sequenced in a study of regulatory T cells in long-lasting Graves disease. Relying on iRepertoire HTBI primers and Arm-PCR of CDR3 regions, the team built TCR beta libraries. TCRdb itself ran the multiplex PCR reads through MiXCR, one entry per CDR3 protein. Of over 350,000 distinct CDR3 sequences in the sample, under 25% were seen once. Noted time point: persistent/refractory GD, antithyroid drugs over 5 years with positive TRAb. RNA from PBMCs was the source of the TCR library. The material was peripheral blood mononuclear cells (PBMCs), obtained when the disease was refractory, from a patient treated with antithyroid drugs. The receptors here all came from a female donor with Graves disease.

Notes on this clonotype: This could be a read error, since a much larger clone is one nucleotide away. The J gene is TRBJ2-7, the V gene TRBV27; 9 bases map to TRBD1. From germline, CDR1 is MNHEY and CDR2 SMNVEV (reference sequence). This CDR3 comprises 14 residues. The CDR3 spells CASGLYYRGQEQYF. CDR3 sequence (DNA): TGTGCCAGCGGTTTATACTACAGGGGGCAGGAGCAGTACTTC.

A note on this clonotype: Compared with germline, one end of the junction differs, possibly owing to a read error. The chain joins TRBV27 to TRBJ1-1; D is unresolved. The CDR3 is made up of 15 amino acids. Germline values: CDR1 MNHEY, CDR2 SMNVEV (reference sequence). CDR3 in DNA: TGTGCCGGCAGTTATAGTCACTCAGTGCAGACTGAAGCTTTCTTT. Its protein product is CAGSYSHSVQTEAFF.

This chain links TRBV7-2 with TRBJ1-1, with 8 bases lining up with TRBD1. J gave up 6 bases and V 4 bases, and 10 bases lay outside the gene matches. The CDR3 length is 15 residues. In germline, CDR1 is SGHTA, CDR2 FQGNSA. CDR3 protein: CASSSRTGGTAEAFF. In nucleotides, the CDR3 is TGTGCCAGCAGCTCTCGTACAGGGGGGACCGCTGAAGCTTTCTTT.

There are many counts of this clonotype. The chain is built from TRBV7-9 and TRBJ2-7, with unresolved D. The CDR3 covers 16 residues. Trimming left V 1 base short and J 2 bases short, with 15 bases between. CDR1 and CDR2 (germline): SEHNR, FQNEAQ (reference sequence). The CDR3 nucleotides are TGTGCCAGCAGCTTAGGACAAGGGCCATTAACCTACGAGCAGTACTTC. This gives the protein CASSLGQGPLTYEQYF.

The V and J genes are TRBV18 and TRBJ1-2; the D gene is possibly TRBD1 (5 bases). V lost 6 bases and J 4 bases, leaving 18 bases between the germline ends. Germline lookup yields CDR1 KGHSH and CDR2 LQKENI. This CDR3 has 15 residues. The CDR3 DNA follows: TGTGCCAGCTCCCCTAGTAGGGGAACTAGCTATGGCTACACCTTC. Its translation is CASSPSRGTSYGYTF.

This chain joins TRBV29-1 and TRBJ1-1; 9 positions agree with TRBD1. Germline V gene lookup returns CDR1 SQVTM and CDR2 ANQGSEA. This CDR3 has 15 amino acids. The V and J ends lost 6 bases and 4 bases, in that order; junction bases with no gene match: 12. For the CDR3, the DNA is TGCAGCGTCGACCGGGACAGGGATTCGGGCACTGAAGCTTTCTTT. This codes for CSVDRDRDSGTEAFF.

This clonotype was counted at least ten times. The DNA for the CDR3 is TGTGCCAGCAGTTTCCGAGTTCGGGGCTACACCTTC. It is translated as CASSFRVRGYTF. The chain is built from TRBV28 and TRBJ1-2, with no clear D. The CDR3 contains 12 residues. V was shortened by 3 bases and J by 8 bases, with 10 bases between the two germline ends. Germline V gene sequence: CDR1 MDHEN, CDR2 SYDVKM.

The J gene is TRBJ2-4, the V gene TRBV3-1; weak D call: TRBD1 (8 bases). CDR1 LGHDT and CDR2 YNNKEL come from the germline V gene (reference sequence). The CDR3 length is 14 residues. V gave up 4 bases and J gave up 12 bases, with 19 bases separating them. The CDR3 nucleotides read TGTGCCAGCAGCCCCGGGAGGACAGGGCGTCATCAGTACTTC. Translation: CASSPGRTGRHQYF.

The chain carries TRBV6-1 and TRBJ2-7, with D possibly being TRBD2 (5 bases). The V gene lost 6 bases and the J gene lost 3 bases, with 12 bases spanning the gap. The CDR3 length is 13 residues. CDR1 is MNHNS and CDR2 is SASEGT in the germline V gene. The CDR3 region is CASSGEGRYEQYF. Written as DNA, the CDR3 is TGTGCCAGCAGCGGGGAAGGGCGCTACGAGCAGTACTTC.

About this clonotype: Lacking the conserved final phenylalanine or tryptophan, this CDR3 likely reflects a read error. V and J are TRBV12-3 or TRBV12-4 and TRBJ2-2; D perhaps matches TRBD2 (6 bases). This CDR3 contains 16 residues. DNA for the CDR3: TGTGCCGGCAGTTTCGTTCCTGGGAGGAGCACCGGGGAGCTGTTTCTT. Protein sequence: CAGSFVPGRSTGELFL.

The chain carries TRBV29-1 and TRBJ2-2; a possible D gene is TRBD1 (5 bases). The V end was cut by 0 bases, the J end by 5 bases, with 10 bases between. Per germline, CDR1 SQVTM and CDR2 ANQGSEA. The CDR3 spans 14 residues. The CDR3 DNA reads TGCAGCGTTGAAGACAGGGATGGTACCGGGGAGCTGTTTTTT. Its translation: CSVEDRDGTGELFF.

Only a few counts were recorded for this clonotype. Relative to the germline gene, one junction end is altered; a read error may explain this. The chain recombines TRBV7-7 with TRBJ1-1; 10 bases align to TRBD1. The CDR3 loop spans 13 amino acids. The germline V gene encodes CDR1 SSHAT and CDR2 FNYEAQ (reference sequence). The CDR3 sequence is CASSLGQGDVRIF. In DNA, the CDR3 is TGTGCTAGCAGCTTAGGACAGGGGGACGTGAGGATCTTT.

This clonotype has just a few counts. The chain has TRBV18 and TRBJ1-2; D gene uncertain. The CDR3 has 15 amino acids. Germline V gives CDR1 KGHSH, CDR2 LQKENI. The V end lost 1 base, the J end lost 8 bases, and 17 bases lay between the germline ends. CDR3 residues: CASSPRLADTGGYTF. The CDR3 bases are TGTGCCAGCTCACCACGATTAGCTGATACGGGCGGCTACACCTTC.

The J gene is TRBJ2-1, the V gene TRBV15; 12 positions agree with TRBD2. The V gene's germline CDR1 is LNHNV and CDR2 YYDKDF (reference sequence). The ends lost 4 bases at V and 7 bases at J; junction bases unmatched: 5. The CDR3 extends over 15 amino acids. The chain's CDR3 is CATSTELAGGNEQFF. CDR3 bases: TGTGCCACCAGCACAGAACTAGCGGGGGGTAATGAGCAGTTCTTC. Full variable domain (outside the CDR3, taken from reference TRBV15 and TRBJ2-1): DAMVIQNPRYQVTQFGKPVTLSCSQTLNHNVMYWYQQKSSQAPKLLFHYYDKDFNNEADTPDNFQSRRPNTSFCFLDIRSPGLGDTAMYLCATSTELAGGNEQFFGPGTRLTVL.

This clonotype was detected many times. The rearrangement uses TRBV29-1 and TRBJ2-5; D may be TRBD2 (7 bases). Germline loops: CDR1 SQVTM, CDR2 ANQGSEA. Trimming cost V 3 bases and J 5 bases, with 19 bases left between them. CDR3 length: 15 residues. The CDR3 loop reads CSVDGGASLLETQYF. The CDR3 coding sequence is TGCAGCGTTGATGGGGGGGCCTCCCTCCTGGAGACCCAGTACTTC.

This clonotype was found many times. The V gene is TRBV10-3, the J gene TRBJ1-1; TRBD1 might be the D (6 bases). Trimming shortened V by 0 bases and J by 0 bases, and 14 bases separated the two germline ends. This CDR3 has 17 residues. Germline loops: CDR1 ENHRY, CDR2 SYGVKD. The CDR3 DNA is TGTGCCATCAGTGAGTCTTCAGGGGACTTGATGAACACTGAAGCTTTCTTT. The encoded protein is CAISESSGDLMNTEAFF.

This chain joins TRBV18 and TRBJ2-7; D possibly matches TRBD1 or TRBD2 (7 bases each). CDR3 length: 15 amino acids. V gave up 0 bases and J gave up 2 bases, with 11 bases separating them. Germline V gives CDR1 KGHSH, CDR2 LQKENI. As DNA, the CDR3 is TGTGCCAGCTCACCACCCCAGGGGGGGCCCTACGAGCAGTACTTC. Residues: CASSPPQGGPYEQYF. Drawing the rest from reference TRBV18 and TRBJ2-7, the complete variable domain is NAGVMQNPRHLVRRRGQEARLRCSPMKGHSHVYWYRQLPEEGLKFMVYLQKENIIDESGMPKERFSAEFPKEGPSILRIQQVVRGDSAAYFCASSPPQGGPYEQYFGPGTRLTVT.

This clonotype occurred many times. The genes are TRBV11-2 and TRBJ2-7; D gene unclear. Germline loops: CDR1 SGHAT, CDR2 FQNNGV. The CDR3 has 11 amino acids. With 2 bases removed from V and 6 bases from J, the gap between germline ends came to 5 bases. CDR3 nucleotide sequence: TGTGCCAGCAGCTTAACGTCCGAGCAGTACTTC. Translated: CASSLTSEQYF. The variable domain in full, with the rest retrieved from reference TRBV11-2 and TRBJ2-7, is EAGVAQSPRYKIIEKRQSVAFWCNPISGHATLYWYQQILGQGPKLLIQFQNNGVVDDSQLPKDRFSAERLKGVDSTLKIQPAKLEDSAVYLCASSLTSEQYFGPGTRLTVT.

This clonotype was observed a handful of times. As DNA, the CDR3 is TGTGCCAGCAGCCCGAGTTTTTTGGATAGCGGGACCTACGAGCAGTACTTC. The encoded protein is CASSPSFLDSGTYEQYF. V usage is TRBV12-3 or TRBV12-4 and J usage is TRBJ2-7; TRBD2 matches 8 bases. With 6 bases clipped from V and 2 bases from J, the junction kept 15 bases outside the gene matches. The CDR3 runs to 17 residues.

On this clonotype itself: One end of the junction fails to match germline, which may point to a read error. The CDR3 DNA follows: TGCAGTGCTGGAGATCCACTAGCGGGAAGATCAGAGACCCAGTACTTC. It translates to CSAGDPLAGRSETQYF. The rearrangement links TRBV20-1 to TRBJ2-5; 10 nucleotides line up with TRBD2. The CDR3 length is 16 residues. Germline values: CDR1 DFQATT, CDR2 SNEGSKA (reference sequence).

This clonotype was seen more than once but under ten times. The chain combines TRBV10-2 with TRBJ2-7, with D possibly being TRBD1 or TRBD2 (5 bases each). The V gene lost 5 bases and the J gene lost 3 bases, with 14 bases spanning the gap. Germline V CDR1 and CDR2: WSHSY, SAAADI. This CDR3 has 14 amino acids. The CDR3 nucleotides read TGCGCCAGCAGTTTTCTAGGGGACGGCTACGAGCAGTACTTC. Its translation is CASSFLGDGYEQYF.

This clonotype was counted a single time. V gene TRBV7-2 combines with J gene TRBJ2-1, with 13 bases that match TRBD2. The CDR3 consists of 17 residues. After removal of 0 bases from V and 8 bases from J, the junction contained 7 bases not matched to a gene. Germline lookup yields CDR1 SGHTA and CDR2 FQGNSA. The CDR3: CASSLASWTSGSHEQFF. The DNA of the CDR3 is TGTGCCAGCAGCTTAGCGAGTTGGACTAGCGGGAGCCATGAGCAGTTCTTC.

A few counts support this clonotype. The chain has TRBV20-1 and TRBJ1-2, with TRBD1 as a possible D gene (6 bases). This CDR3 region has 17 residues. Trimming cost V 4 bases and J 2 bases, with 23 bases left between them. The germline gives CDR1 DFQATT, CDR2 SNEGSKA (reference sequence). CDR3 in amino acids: CSATPGGPRPINYGYTF. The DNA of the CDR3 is TGCAGTGCTACCCCGGGGGGGCCTCGGCCCATAAACTATGGCTACACCTTC.

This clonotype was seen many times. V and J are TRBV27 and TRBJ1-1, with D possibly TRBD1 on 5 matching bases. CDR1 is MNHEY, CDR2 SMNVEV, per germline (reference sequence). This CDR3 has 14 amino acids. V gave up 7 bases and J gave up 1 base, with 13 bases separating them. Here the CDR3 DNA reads TGTGCCAGCAAACAGGCCGAACGGAACACTGAAGCTTTCTTT. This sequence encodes CASKQAERNTEAFF.

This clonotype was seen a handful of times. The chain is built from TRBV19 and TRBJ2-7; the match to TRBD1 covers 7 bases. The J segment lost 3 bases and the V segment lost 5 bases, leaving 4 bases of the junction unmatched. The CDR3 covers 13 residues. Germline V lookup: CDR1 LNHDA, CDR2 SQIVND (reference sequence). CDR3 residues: CASSVDRDYEQYF. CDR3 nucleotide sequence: TGTGCCAGTAGTGTTGACAGGGACTACGAGCAGTACTTC. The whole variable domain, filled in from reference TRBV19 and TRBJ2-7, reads DGGITQSPKYLFRKEGQNVTLSCEQNLNHDAMYWYRQDPGQGLRLIYYSQIVNDFQKGDIAEGYSVSREKKESFPLTVTSAQKNPTAFYLCASSVDRDYEQYFGPGTRLTVT.

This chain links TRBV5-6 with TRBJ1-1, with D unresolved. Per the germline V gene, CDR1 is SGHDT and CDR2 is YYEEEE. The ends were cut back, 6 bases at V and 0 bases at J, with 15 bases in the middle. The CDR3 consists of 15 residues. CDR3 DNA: TGTGCCAGCATGCTCAACCCCGCATTGAACACTGAAGCTTTCTTT. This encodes CASMLNPALNTEAFF.

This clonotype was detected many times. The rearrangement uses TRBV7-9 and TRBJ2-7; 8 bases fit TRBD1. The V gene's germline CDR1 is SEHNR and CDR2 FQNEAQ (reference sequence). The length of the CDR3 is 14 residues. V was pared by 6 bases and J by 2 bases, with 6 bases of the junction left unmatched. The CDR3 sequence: CASSSGQGPYEQYF. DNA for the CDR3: TGTGCCAGCAGTTCCGGACAGGGACCCTACGAGCAGTACTTC.

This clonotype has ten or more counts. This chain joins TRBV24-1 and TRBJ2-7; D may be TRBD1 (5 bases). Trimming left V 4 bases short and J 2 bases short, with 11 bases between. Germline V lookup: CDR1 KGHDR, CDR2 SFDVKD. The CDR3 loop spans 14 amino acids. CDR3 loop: CATSETGHTYEQYF. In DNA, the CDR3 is TGTGCCACCAGTGAGACCGGACACACCTACGAGCAGTACTTC.

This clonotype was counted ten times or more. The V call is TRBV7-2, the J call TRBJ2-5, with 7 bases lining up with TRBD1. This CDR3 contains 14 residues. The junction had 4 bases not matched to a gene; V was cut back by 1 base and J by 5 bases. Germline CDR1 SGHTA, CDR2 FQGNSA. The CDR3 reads CASSLDRGRETQYF. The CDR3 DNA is TGTGCCAGCAGCTTAGACAGGGGAAGGGAGACCCAGTACTTC.

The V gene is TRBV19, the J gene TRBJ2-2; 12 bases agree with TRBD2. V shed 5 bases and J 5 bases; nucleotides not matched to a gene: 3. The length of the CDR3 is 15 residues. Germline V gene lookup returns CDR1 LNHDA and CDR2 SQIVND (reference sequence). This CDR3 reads CASSGLAGWTGELFF. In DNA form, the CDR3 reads TGTGCCAGTAGTGGACTAGCGGGGTGGACCGGGGAGCTGTTTTTT.

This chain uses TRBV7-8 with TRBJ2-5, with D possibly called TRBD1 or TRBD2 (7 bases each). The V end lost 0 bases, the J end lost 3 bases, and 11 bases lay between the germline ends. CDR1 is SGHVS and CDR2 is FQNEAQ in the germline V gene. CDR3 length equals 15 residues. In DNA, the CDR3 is TGTGCCAGCAGCTTAGCGACAGGGAGGGAAGAGACCCAGTACTTC. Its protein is CASSLATGREETQYF.

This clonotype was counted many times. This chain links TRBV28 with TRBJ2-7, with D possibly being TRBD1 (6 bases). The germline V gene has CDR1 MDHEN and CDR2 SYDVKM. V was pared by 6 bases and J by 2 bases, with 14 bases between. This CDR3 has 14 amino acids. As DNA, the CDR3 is TGTGCCAGCAGCCCGGGACACCTTCCCTACGAGCAGTACTTC. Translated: CASSPGHLPYEQYF. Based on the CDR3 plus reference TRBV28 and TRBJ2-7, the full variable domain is DVKVTQSSRYLVKRTGEKVFLECVQDMDHENMFWYRQDPGLGLRLIYFSYDVKMKEKGDIPEGYSVSREKKERFSLILESASTNQTSMYLCASSPGHLPYEQYFGPGTRLTVT.